The TCR beta chain described here comes from a study of neurological immune-mediated disorders. Via MiXCR, TCRdb re-called the 5' RACE reads, giving one row per CDR3 protein. The sample lists roughly 56,000 distinct CDR3 sequences; over 9.5% were seen once. This clonotype was observed once. V was pared by 2 bases and J by 10 bases, with 13 bases of the junction left unmatched. CDR1 and CDR2 from the germline V gene are DFQATT and SNEGSKA (reference sequence). This CDR3 spans 16 amino acids. This clonotype originated in a man in his 60s in good health. Input material: PBMCs. The V gene is TRBV20-1, the J gene TRBJ1-4, with 10 positions matching TRBD1. CDR3 nucleotide sequence: TGCAGTGCTAGAAAAAAGGACAGGGGGGGTATATTAAAACTGTTTTTT. This codes for CSARKKDRGGILKLFF.